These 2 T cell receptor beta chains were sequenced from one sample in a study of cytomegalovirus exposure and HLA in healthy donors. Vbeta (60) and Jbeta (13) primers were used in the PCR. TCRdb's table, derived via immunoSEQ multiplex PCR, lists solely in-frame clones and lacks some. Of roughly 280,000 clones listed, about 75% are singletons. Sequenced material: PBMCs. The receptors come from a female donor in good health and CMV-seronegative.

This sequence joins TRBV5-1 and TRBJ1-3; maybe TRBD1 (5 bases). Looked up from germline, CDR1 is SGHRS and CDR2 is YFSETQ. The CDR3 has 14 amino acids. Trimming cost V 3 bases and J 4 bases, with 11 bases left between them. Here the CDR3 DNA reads TGCGCCAGCAGCTCCGGGGGTCTGGGAAACACCATATATTTT. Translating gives CASSSGGLGNTIYF.

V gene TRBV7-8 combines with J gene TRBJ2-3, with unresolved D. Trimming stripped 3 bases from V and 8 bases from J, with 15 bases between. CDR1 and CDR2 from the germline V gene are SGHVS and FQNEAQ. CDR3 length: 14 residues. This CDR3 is CASSFSRSEFTQYF. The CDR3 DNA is TGTGCCAGCAGCTTCTCGCGGAGCGAGTTTACGCAGTATTTT.